This TCR beta chain came from a study of cytomegalovirus exposure and HLA in healthy donors. Points on this clone: The antigen remains undetermined.

The germline V gene encodes CDR1 SEHNR and CDR2 FQNEAQ (reference sequence). The CDR3 is 16 residues long. Trimming pared 1 base from V and 4 bases from J, leaving 13 bases between. Study-wide results and caveats: HLA restriction was apparent for most CMV-associated TCR beta chains in a later analysis.

60 Vbeta and 13 Jbeta primers were used in PCR. Measured with immunoSEQ multiplex PCR; TCRdb has only the in-frame clones, and not every one. This table has about 98,000 clones, about two thirds appearing once. The receptor was derived from a man aged 45-65 years in good health and CMV-seronegative. Material for sequencing was PBMCs. The chain employs TRBV7-9 and TRBJ2-2, with a possible D match to TRBD1 (6 bases). The CDR3 reads CASSLESGVGTGELFF. The CDR3 region has the DNA TGTGCCAGCAGCTTAGAATCAGGGGTTGGCACCGGGGAGCTGTTTTTT.